A selection of T cell receptor beta chains follows, all from one sample in a study of cytomegalovirus exposure and HLA in healthy donors. Method: immunoSEQ multiplex PCR; TCRdb's copy keeps in-frame clones and lacks some. The profile shows over 75,000 clones, over 75% of them singletons. The source material was PBMCs. These receptors were obtained from a female donor in good health and CMV-seronegative. CDR3s include the opening cysteine and the closing phenylalanine or tryptophan. The order of the fields is clone size, D gene, J gene, V gene, CDR3 DNA, CDR3 protein. The D gene is left open where the match is weak. Rows give clone size only sometimes, using once, few, many, or a class for an expanded clone.

-	TRBD1	TRBJ2-1	TRBV5-1	TGCGCCAGCGGACCCGGTTGGGACAGCCGATACAATGAGCAGTTCTTC	CASGPGWDSRYNEQFF
-	TRBD2	TRBJ2-1	TRBV5-6	TGTGCCAGCAGTCCCCGGGGCAGCGGGAGGGGGCCCTACAATGAGCAGTTCTTC	CASSPRGSGRGPYNEQFF
-	-	TRBJ2-5	TRBV7-9	TGTGCCAGCAGCTTAAGGGACTTAGAGACCCAGTACTTC	CASSLRDLETQYF
-	-	TRBJ2-5	TRBV9	TGTGCCAGCAGCGTAGCAGGGGGGAGGTTAGAGACCCAGTACTTC	CASSVAGGRLETQYF
-	-	TRBJ2-5	TRBV5-6	TGTGCCAGCAGCTCGGAGCCGCAAGAGACCCAGTACTTC	CASSSEPQETQYF
-	TRBD1	TRBJ2-5	TRBV11-2	TGTGCCAGCAGCTCGTACAGGGGTGAGGTTTGGGAGACCCAGTACTTC	CASSSYRGEVWETQYF
-	TRBD1	TRBJ2-7	TRBV19	TGTGCCAGTAGTATTGCAACAGGGGCCGCCTACGAGCAGTACTTC	CASSIATGAAYEQYF
-	TRBD1	TRBJ1-3	TRBV7-2	TGTGCCAGCAGCTCCCAGACAGGGTTAGGAAACACCATATATTTT	CASSSQTGLGNTIYF
-	-	TRBJ2-7	TRBV18	TGTGCCAGCTCATCAATCGGGCTAGCCGAAGCTTACGAGCAGTACTTC	CASSSIGLAEAYEQYF
-	TRBD1	TRBJ2-2	TRBV30	TGTGCCTGGAGTGTCCCGGACAGGGCCGGGGAGCTGTTTTTT	CAWSVPDRAGELFF
-	-	TRBJ2-1	TRBV7-2	TGTGCCAGCAGCGCCGGAGGGAGTACCGATGAGCAGTTCTTC	CASSAGGSTDEQFF
-	TRBD1	TRBJ1-3	TRBV27	TGTGCCAGCACGGACAGGGGGAAGGGAAACACCATATATTTT	CASTDRGKGNTIYF
-	-	TRBJ2-2	TRBV14	TGTGCCAGCAGCCAATTCGAGGGCGGGGAGCTGTTTTTT	CASSQFEGGELFF
-	TRBD1	TRBJ1-3	TRBV29-1	TGCAGCGTAGAGACAGGGAGTGAAAACACCATATATTTT	CSVETGSENTIYF
-	TRBD1	TRBJ1-3	TRBV6-5	TGTGCCAGCAGTTACGGGACAGGGTTTGGAAACACCATATATTTT	CASSYGTGFGNTIYF
-	TRBD1	TRBJ1-2	TRBV29-1	TGCAGCGTCACAACAGGGGAGGCTGGCTACACCTTC	CSVTTGEAGYTF
-	TRBD1	TRBJ2-2	TRBV10-1	TGCGCCAGCAAGGACAGGGCGAACACCGGGGAGCTGTTTTTT	CASKDRANTGELFF
-	-	TRBJ2-3	TRBV29-1	TGCAGCGTAGGGGGTGGTGGAGATACGCAGTATTTT	CSVGGGGDTQYF
-	TRBD2	TRBJ2-2	TRBV7-8	TGTGCCAGCAGCTTAGTGGGCCAGCGGGACCCCCCCGGGGAGCTGTTTTTT	CASSLVGQRDPPGELFF
-	TRBD1	TRBJ1-2	TRBV6-5	TGTGCCAGCAGCGCGACAGGGCATGGCTACACCTTC	CASSATGHGYTF
few	-	TRBJ2-2	TRBV11-3	TGTGCCAGCAGCTTAGAGGCCCGATCGAACACCGGGGAGCTGTTTTTT	CASSLEARSNTGELFF
-	-	TRBJ2-7	TRBV7-2	TGTGCCAGCAGCATAACAGCTACCTACGAGCAGTACTTC	CASSITATYEQYF
once	-	TRBJ2-1	TRBV10-3	TGTGCCATCAGTCCCGGGACAGGACTAGTCGACCTATTGCAGTTCTTC	CAISPGTGLVDLLQFF
-	TRBD1	TRBJ2-7	TRBV7-9	TGTGCCAGCAGCGGGGGACAGGGCAACGAGCAGTACTTC	CASSGGQGNEQYF
-	TRBD2	TRBJ2-3	TRBV25-1	TGTGCCAGCAGTTGGGGGGGGATTAGCACAGATACGCAGTATTTT	CASSWGGISTDTQYF
once	TRBD2	TRBJ2-1	TRBV4-1	TGCGCCAGCAGCCAAGATACTCGCGGGGGAGAGGATGAGCAGTTCTTC	CASSQDTRGGEDEQFF
-	-	TRBJ2-2	TRBV5-1	TGCGCCAGCAGCTTAGACACTCTCACCGGGGAGCTGTTTTTT	CASSLDTLTGELFF
once	-	TRBJ1-1	TRBV15	TGTGCCACCAGCAGGGCATTCAGGGGAGTGAACACTGAAGCTTTCTTT	CATSRAFRGVNTEAFF
-	TRBD1	TRBJ2-1	TRBV7-3	TGTGCCAGCAGCCCGCGGGACAGGGATGATGAGCAGTTCTTC	CASSPRDRDDEQFF
-	TRBD2	TRBJ2-1	TRBV4-2	TGTGCCAGCAGCCAAGAAGGACTAGCGGAAAGCTCCTACAATGAGCAGTTCTTC	CASSQEGLAESSYNEQFF
once	TRBD1	TRBJ1-2	TRBV14	TGTGCCAGCAGCCCCGACAGGGGTGGCTACACCTTC	CASSPDRGGYTF
-	TRBD2	TRBJ2-2	TRBV28	TGTGCCAGCAGTGCTAGCGGGAGAGTCACCGGGGAGCTGTTTTTT	CASSASGRVTGELFF
-	TRBD1	TRBJ1-1	TRBV5-1	TGCGCCAGCAGCTTAACCGGGACAGGGAATCCTGAAGCTTTCTTT	CASSLTGTGNPEAFF
-	-	TRBJ1-5	TRBV18	TGTGCCAGCTCACCATTGCGGGGAGGGGATCAGCCCCAGCATTTT	CASSPLRGGDQPQHF
-	TRBD1	TRBJ2-7	TRBV5-1	TGCGCCAGCAGCCCCCAATCCGGGACAGGGGTCAAAGAGCAGTACTTC	CASSPQSGTGVKEQYF
few	-	TRBJ1-5	TRBV28	TGTGCCAGCATCGCGGTCAGGGGATATCAGCCCCAGCATTTT	CASIAVRGYQPQHF
once	-	TRBJ2-1	TRBV19	TGTGCCAGTAGTATGGGCAGGCAAAGCTCCTACAATGAGCAGTTCTTC	CASSMGRQSSYNEQFF
-	-	TRBJ2-7	TRBV7-6	TGTGCCAGCAGCTTAGCTAGTTCCTACGAGCAGTACTTC	CASSLASSYEQYF
-	TRBD1	TRBJ2-4	TRBV19	TGTGCCAGTAGTAACTTAGGGGGCCAAAACATTCAGTACTTC	CASSNLGGQNIQYF
-	-	TRBJ2-2	TRBV7-8	TGTGCCAGCAGGAGGGGCGCGGAGGGACTCAACACCGGGGAGCTGTTTTTT	CASRRGAEGLNTGELFF
-	-	TRBJ2-7	TRBV25-1	TGTGCCAGCAGTGAAACGGGCTACGAGCAGTACTTC	CASSETGYEQYF
-	TRBD2	TRBJ2-2	TRBV5-1	TGCGCCAGCAGCCTCCGGGACGGGGGGGGCACCGGGGAGCTGTTTTTT	CASSLRDGGGTGELFF
-	TRBD1	TRBJ1-1	TRBV25-1	TGTGCCAGCAGTGTCGGGACAGGGGAGTCTGAAGCTTTCTTT	CASSVGTGESEAFF
-	TRBD2	TRBJ2-7	TRBV7-9	TGTGCCTCTCGAGCGGGAGGTGGTTCCTACGAGCAGTACTTC	CASRAGGGSYEQYF
once	-	TRBJ2-1	TRBV27	TGTGCCAGCAGGCGATGGGGCGATGAGCAGTTCTTC	CASRRWGDEQFF
once	TRBD2	TRBJ2-3	TRBV11-3	TGTGCCAGCAGCTTAGCGGGGGGAGCCACAGATACGCAGTATTTT	CASSLAGGATDTQYF
-	-	TRBJ1-1	TRBV6-1	TGTGCCAGCAGTGAATGGCAAGCTGAAGCTTTCTTT	CASSEWQAEAFF
-	-	TRBJ2-6	TRBV6-5	TGTGCCAGCAATAAACAGGGCACGGGGGCCAACGTCCTGACTTTC	CASNKQGTGANVLTF
-	-	TRBJ1-3	TRBV6-5	TGTGCCAGCAGATCTGACAGGAGAAGAAACACCATATATTTT	CASRSDRRRNTIYF
few	-	TRBJ2-7	TRBV15	TGTGCCACCAGCAGAGACGTAGAGGGTTACGAGCAGTACTTC	CATSRDVEGYEQYF
-	-	TRBJ2-7	TRBV25-1	TGTGCCAGCAGTTCCAAGGTCGGCCAGCGGGCCTACGAGCAGTACTTC	CASSSKVGQRAYEQYF
-	-	TRBJ2-1	TRBV19	TGTGCCAGTAGTATTCGGGGGTCGAGCTCCTACAATGAGCAGTTCTTC	CASSIRGSSSYNEQFF
-	TRBD1	TRBJ1-4	TRBV7-9	TGTGCCAGCAGCTCCTTGGACAGGGGCGAAAAACTGTTTTTT	CASSSLDRGEKLFF
-	-	TRBJ2-7	TRBV7-7	TGTGCTAGCAGCACCCCCGGCGAGCAGTACTTC	CASSTPGEQYF
-	TRBD1	TRBJ1-5	TRBV5-1	TGCGCCAGCAGCTTACCCTTGGAGGGGACAGGGTGTCAGCCCCAGCATTTT	CASSLPLEGTGCQPQHF
-	TRBD1	TRBJ1-5	TRBV25-1	TGTGCCAGCAGACCCACAGGGGAAGGGCAGCCCCAGCATTTT	CASRPTGEGQPQHF
-	-	TRBJ1-1	TRBV29-1	TGCAGCGTTGAGGGGGGGGGTACTGAAGCTTTCTTT	CSVEGGGTEAFF
-	TRBD1	TRBJ2-7	TRBV28	TGTGCCAGCAGTTCTGGGACAGCCCGCTCTTACGAGCAGTACTTC	CASSSGTARSYEQYF
-	-	TRBJ1-1	TRBV4-1	TGCGCCAGCAGTCTAGAGGGAGAGGTTCGCACCACTGAAGCTTTCTTT	CASSLEGEVRTTEAFF